The T cell receptor beta chain under discussion was sequenced for a study of shared T cell receptors in the human thymus. TCRdb keeps only in-frame clones here, not all; method: immunoSEQ multiplex PCR. This sample has about 660,000 clones; roughly 88% occur once, and the top ten carry 0.01%. V lost 3 bases to trimming and J lost 5 bases, with 7 bases between them. Germline loops: CDR1 MDHEN, CDR2 SYDVKM. The CDR3 loop spans 13 amino acids. This sample was shared with a second study, whose subject was human thymus T cells.

The chain employs TRBV28 and TRBJ1-4; D call uncertain. The specimen sequenced was thymocytes. This TCR was recovered from a boy in the first two years of life with a congenital heart defect. The CDR3 DNA is TGTGCCAGCAGTTTTCACGGGAATGAAAAACTGTTTTTT. This gives the protein CASSFHGNEKLFF.